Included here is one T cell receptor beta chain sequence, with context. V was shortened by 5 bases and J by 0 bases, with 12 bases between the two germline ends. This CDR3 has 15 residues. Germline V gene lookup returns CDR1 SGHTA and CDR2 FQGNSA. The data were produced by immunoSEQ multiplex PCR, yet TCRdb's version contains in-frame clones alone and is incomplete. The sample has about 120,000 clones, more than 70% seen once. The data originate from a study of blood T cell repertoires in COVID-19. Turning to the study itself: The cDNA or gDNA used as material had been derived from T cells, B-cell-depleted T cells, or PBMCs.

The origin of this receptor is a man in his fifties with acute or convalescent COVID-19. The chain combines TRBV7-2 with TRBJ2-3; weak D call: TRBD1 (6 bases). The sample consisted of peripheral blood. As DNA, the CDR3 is TGTGCCAGCAGCCCCAGGGGATTGAGCACAGATACGCAGTATTTT. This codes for CASSPRGLSTDTQYF.